This TCR beta chain originates from a study of somatic mutations in cytotoxic T cells in rheumatoid arthritis. Germline V gives CDR1 GTSNPN, CDR2 SVGIG (reference sequence). CDR3 length: 11 residues. Trimming took 1 base from V and 7 from J, leaving 7 bases between them. Researchers isolated CD4+ and CD8+ cells by positive magnetic bead selection and then checked their purity by flow cytometry. Generated by immunoSEQ multiplex PCR, the TCRdb table keeps only in-frame clones and is missing some. The data show a few thousand clones, about three quarters seen once. The gene calls are TRBV30 and TRBJ1-1; TRBD1 might be the D (5 bases). The source of this sequence is a man aged 65 to 85 with rheumatoid arthritis. Sequencing was done on a sample of CD8+ T cells sorted from blood. CDR3 sequence reads: CAWSEDIEAFF. The CDR3 nucleotides read TGTGCCTGGAGTGAGGACATTGAAGCTTTCTTT.